Listed here are 6 T cell receptor beta chains from one sample, sequenced in a study of regulatory T cells in long-lasting Graves disease. The TCR beta library used iRepertoire HTBI primers with Arm-PCR amplification of CDR3. TCRdb analysed the multiplex PCR reads with MiXCR anew, one entry per CDR3 protein. The sample yields roughly 500,000 distinct CDR3 sequences, 12% seen once. Specified time point: newly diagnosed GD, antithyroid drugs for less than 3 months. RNA from PBMCs was the source of the TCR library. The sample also formed part of further work on T cells in Graves' hyperthyroidism and ophthalmopathy.

Sequencing used peripheral blood mononuclear cells (PBMCs), obtained at new diagnosis, from a patient treated with antithyroid drugs. The receptors stem from a woman aged 25 to 39 with Graves disease.

The chain joins TRBV5-6 to TRBJ2-3, with D hard to call. In germline, CDR1 is SGHDT, CDR2 YYEEEE. This CDR3 is 14 amino acids long. Trimming removed 2 bases at V and 2 bases at J, with 9 bases between. CDR3 residues: CASSFKGYTDTQYF. CDR3 bases: TGTGCCAGCAGCTTCAAGGGATACACAGATACGCAGTATTTT.

This clonotype was counted at least ten times. The CDR3 is CAWSVGGGWPGNIQYF. The CDR3 DNA sequence: TGTGCCTGGAGTGTAGGTGGAGGATGGCCAGGAAACATTCAGTACTTC. This sequence joins TRBV30 and TRBJ2-4; possible D gene TRBD2, 5 bases. This CDR3 comprises 16 residues. V lost 0 bases and J lost 6, with 18 bases in between. Germline loops: CDR1 GTSNPN, CDR2 SVGIG (reference sequence).

This clonotype was picked up a small number of times. The chain carries TRBV5-6 and TRBJ1-6, with TRBD1 matching 11 bases. CDR3 length equals 16 residues. Germline V gene lookup returns CDR1 SGHDT and CDR2 YYEEEE. Losses at the gene ends were 4 bases for V and 9 bases for J; bases not matched to a gene: 9. This CDR3 is CASSPLAGQGVSPLHF. CDR3 DNA sequence: TGTGCCAGCAGCCCCCTGGCGGGACAGGGGGTTTCACCCCTCCACTTT.

This clonotype was detected many times. The rearrangement links TRBV6-2 or TRBV6-3 to TRBJ2-7; D gene uncertain. Trimming shortened V by 5 bases and J by 0 bases, and 11 bases separated the two germline ends. The CDR3 contains 14 residues. Looked up from germline, CDR1 is MNHEY and CDR2 is SVGEGT. This CDR3 reads CASSEDAVSYEQYF. The CDR3 DNA sequence: TGTGCCAGCAGTGAAGATGCAGTCTCCTACGAGCAGTACTTC.

In its sample, this clonotype was seen a few times. The DNA of the CDR3 is TGTGCCAGCAGCCTCCGATGGGGGGGCAGCTCTGGAAACACCATATATTTT. Translating gives CASSLRWGGSSGNTIYF. The gene calls are TRBV9 and TRBJ1-3, with a tentative D call TRBD1 (6 bases). From germline, CDR1 is SGDLS and CDR2 YYNGEE. The CDR3 is made up of 17 amino acids. V lost 4 bases and J 0 bases, leaving 17 bases between the germline ends. The complete variable domain, with remaining parts taken from reference TRBV9 and TRBJ1-3, reads DSGVTQTPKHLITATGQRVTLRCSPRSGDLSVYWYQQSLDQGLQFLIQYYNGEERAKGNILERFSAQQFPDLHSELNLSSLELGDSALYFCASSLRWGGSSGNTIYFGEGSWLTVV.

This clonotype was picked up many times. The V gene is TRBV28, the J gene TRBJ2-7; D gene unclear. The germline gives CDR1 MDHEN, CDR2 SYDVKM. Trimming removed 3 bases from V and 4 bases from J, with 7 bases in between. The CDR3 is 12 residues long. The CDR3 sequence is CASSFDGYEQYF. CDR3 nucleotides: TGTGCCAGCAGTTTTGACGGATACGAGCAGTACTTC. Full variable domain (missing parts from reference TRBV28 and TRBJ2-7): DVKVTQSSRYLVKRTGEKVFLECVQDMDHENMFWYRQDPGLGLRLIYFSYDVKMKEKGDIPEGYSVSREKKERFSLILESASTNQTSMYLCASSFDGYEQYFGPGTRLTVT.